This T cell receptor beta chain was observed in a study of tumor and adjacent non-tumor tissue in lung cancer. TCRbeta libraries were built with three rounds of nested PCR, modified from ARM-PCR. TCRdb redid the calling of the multiplex PCR reads with MiXCR, one entry per CDR3 protein. This table holds around 140,000 distinct CDR3 sequences, around 60% found once. The template was RNA from unsorted bulk tissue. This clonotype showed up just once. This CDR3 has 14 residues. CDR1 LNHDA and CDR2 SQIVND come from the germline V gene (reference sequence). V was shortened by 8 bases and J by 4 bases, with 17 bases between the two germline ends.

The rearrangement uses TRBV19 and TRBJ1-2; tentatively, D is TRBD1 (6 bases). The material sequenced was lung tumor tissue. This receptor was identified in a man in his sixties with small cell lung cancer. For the CDR3, the DNA is TGTGCCAGTCACGAAGGACAGTGCTTCTATGGCTACACCTTC. Its protein product is CASHEGQCFYGYTF.